This T cell receptor (beta chain) was identified during a study of blood T cell repertoires in COVID-19. The wider study: Acute-phase and convalescent COVID-19 samples originated in the United States, Italy and Spain.

The Seattle patients joined while their infection was active and were tracked longitudinally afterward. Germline lookup yields CDR1 SGHKS and CDR2 YYEKEE (reference sequence). There are 15 residues in the CDR3. The germline V and J ends were trimmed by 1 base and 3 bases, with 14 bases remaining between them. As originally analysed: Counts of nucleated cells, estimated from reference gene primer amplification, were obtained. The method was immunoSEQ multiplex PCR; TCRdb's version includes in-frame clones alone and lacks a portion of them. That table supplies the V and J calls and clone size; D and trimming were determined from the DNA. The sample carries tens of thousands of clones, 80% to 95% recorded once.

The chain employs TRBV5-5 and TRBJ2-7; possible D gene TRBD1, 6 bases. The origin of this receptor is a young man with COVID-19, enrolled during active disease. The sample was peripheral blood. CDR3 in amino acids: CASSLYAQGGYEQYF. The CDR3 nucleotides are TGTGCCAGCAGCTTGTATGCACAGGGTGGCTACGAGCAGTACTTC. The full variable domain, with the rest looked up from reference TRBV5-5 and TRBJ2-7, is DAGVTQSPTHLIKTRGQQVTLRCSPISGHKSVSWYQQVLGQGPQFIFQYYEKEERGRGNFPDRFSARQFPNYSSELNVNALLLGDSALYLCASSLYAQGGYEQYFGPGTRLTVT.